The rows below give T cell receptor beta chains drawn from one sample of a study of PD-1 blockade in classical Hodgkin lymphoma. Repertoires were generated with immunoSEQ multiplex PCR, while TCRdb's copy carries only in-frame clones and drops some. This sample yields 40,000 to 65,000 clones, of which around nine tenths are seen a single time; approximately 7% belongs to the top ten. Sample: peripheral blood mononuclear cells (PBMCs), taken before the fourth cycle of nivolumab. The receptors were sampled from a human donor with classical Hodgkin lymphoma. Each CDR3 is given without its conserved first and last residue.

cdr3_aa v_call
ASSFPEAGGPEQF TRBV7-6
ASSPRIVGTVDQETQY TRBV5-1
ASSFSVSSYNSPLH TRBV27
ASLSGGAGELF TRBV27
ASSPPVGGGEAYEQY TRBV7-9
ASSLTGTYEQY TRBV5-1
ASIRLAGSTDTQY TRBV6-4
ASSQRGQGISGNTIY TRBV4-1
ASSLEMEGRHTYGYT TRBV11-2
ASSQLGTTTPGTGELF TRBV4-1
ASSLPGTRAF TRBV5-4
ASSAGLAGYTGELF TRBV6-1
ASSTRRNGNEKLF TRBV27
ASSFVGEETQY TRBV7-9
ASSLELDRVPEKLF TRBV7-9
ASSRASRDTYSGANVLT TRBV9
ASYLAGGTYEQY TRBV10-1
ASSLWLAGGEQF TRBV7-2
ASSLGGSYQETQY TRBV5-1
ASSQERASPYNEQF TRBV4-1
ASSATSGARADEQF TRBV7-2
ASSPPVRNTEAF TRBV18
ASSLVAGKGEQY TRBV7-2
ASIEGAYSNQPQH TRBV19
ASSRRAPYEQY TRBV27
ASSYSTPEAF TRBV6-9
ASSLVGVTVQETQY TRBV5-4
ATSRFRQGGNEQF TRBV15
SVRNTGELF TRBV29-1
ASREGGQGNSNQPQH TRBV4-2
ASSSSKFGGANVLT TRBV19
ASSLASANTEAF TRBV5-1
ASSKGQGRETEAF TRBV27
ASSIGTALYNEQF TRBV28
ASSLSGGEQY TRBV7-3
ASSEDLGYNEQF TRBV25-1
ASSDTGTGTYEQY TRBV7-2
ASSVRVGEGYT TRBV9
ASSAVVADTQY TRBV27
ASSPGNTGELF TRBV7-6
ASSIAAAYNEQF TRBV19
ASSPGLAGGYEQY TRBV6-5